The count of the clone carrying this T cell receptor (beta chain) is one. Its antigen is unknown. This CDR3 contains 13 residues. The V and J ends lost 5 bases and 5 bases respectively, with 10 bases between them. Germline CDR1 is SGHTA and CDR2 is FQGNSA. This sample is drawn from a study of OX40 agonist ivuxolimab in advanced cancers. Overall study: Allowance was made for prior anti-PD-1, anti-PD-L1 or anti-CTLA-4 therapy, and about 37% had some. General study findings and limits: Within 6 weeks, CD4+ and CD8+ blood T cells expanded clonally at 0.1 to 3.0 mg/kg. Relative to CD4+, CD8+ T cells held more expanded clones on average.

The data were produced by immunoSEQ multiplex PCR, yet TCRdb's version contains in-frame clones alone and is incomplete. Of fewer than 75,000 clones in the sample, 91% were seen once. This specimen was CD4+ or CD8+ T cells sorted from blood, taken in a trial of the OX40 agonist ivuxolimab. This chain links TRBV7-2 with TRBJ2-1; TRBD1 or TRBD2 may be the D gene (5 bases each). The source is an adult with an advanced solid tumor such as melanoma, head and neck, liver or kidney cancer. CDR3 protein: CASSPGAHNEQFF. CDR3 coding DNA: TGTGCCAGCAGCCCCGGGGCCCACAATGAGCAGTTCTTC.